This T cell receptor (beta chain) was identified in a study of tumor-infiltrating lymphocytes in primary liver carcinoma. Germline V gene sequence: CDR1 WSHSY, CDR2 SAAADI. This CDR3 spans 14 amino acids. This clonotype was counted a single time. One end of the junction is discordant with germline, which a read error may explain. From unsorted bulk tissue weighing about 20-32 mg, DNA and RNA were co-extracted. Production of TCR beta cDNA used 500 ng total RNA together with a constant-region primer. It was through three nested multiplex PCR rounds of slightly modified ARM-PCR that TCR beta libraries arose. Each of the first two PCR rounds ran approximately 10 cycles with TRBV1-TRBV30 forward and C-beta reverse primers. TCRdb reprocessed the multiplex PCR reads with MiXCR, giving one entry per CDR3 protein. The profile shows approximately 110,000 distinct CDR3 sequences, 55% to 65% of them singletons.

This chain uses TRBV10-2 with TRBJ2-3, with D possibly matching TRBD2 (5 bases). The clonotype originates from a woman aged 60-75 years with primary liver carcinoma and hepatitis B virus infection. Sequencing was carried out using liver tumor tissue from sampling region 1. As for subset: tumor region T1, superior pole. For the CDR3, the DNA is TGCGCCAGCCAGAGGTCTCGGGAAACAGATACGCATTATTTT. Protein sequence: CASQRSRETDTHYF.